The 21 T cell receptor beta chains reported below all come from one sample, sequenced in a study of T cell repertoires and HLA-DP antigens. Using immunoSEQ multiplex PCR, the repertoire was profiled, and TCRdb retains in-frame clones only, with some absent. The sample yields about 73,000 clones, around 80% seen once. The antigens these receptors bind are not known. The material sequenced was CD4+ T cells from PBMCs. Receptors were obtained from a man aged 60-69 years in good health and CMV-seronegative.

This sequence joins TRBV30 and TRBJ2-5; no clear D. CDR1 is GTSNPN, CDR2 SVGIG, per germline (reference sequence). The germline V and J ends were trimmed by 2 bases and 0 bases, with 13 bases remaining between them. The CDR3 runs 15 residues. The CDR3 loop reads CAWSFARTYQETQYF. DNA for the CDR3: TGTGCCTGGAGTTTTGCTAGAACGTACCAAGAGACCCAGTACTTC. Drawing the rest from reference TRBV30 and TRBJ2-5, the complete variable domain is SQTIHQWPATLVQPVGSPLSLECTVEGTSNPNLYWYRQAAGRGLQLLFYSVGIGQISSEVPQNLSASRPQDRQFILSSKKLLLSDSGFYLCAWSFARTYQETQYFGPGTRLLVL.

V is TRBV13 and J is TRBJ2-5; 12 bases are shared with TRBD1. The CDR3 length is 16 residues. V lost 4 bases, J lost 5 bases, and 8 bases stayed unmatched. Germline V CDR1 and CDR2: PRHDT, FYEKMQ (reference sequence). CDR3 nucleotide sequence: TGTGCCAGCAGCTGGCCCGGGACAGGGGGCACGGAGACCCAGTACTTC. It encodes CASSWPGTGGTETQYF.

CDR3 amino acids: CSVVTQSGIPGELFF. CDR3 DNA: TGCAGCGTTGTAACTCAATCGGGGATCCCCGGGGAGCTGTTTTTT. The V gene is TRBV29-1, the J gene TRBJ2-2; perhaps TRBD2 as D (5 bases). The CDR3 is made up of 15 amino acids. Germline V lookup: CDR1 SQVTM, CDR2 ANQGSEA. V lost 4 bases to trimming and J lost 6 bases, with 18 bases between them.

The chain links TRBV9 to TRBJ1-2; TRBD1 might be the D (6 bases). CDR3 length: 13 amino acids. Germline CDR1 and CDR2: SGDLS and YYNGEE. V lost 2 bases to trimming and J lost 2 bases, with 7 bases between them. CDR3 in DNA: TGTGCCAGCAGCGTGGACAGCAACTATGGCTACACCTTC. Its translation is CASSVDSNYGYTF.

The rearrangement uses TRBV29-1 and TRBJ1-5, with TRBD1 as a possible D gene (6 bases). Germline CDR1 is SQVTM and CDR2 is ANQGSEA. The V and J ends lost 4 bases and 0 bases respectively, with 10 bases between them. The CDR3 spans 14 residues. CDR3 DNA sequence: TGCAGCGTTGCTTCGGGACATAGCAATCAGCCCCAGCATTTT. As protein: CSVASGHSNQPQHF.

The chain carries TRBV7-3 and TRBJ2-5; D call uncertain. The germline CDR1 and CDR2 sequences are SGHTA and FQGTGA. Deletions cut 5 bases from V and 0 bases from J, with 10 bases between. This CDR3 comprises 14 residues. The CDR3 coding sequence is TGTGCCAGCAGCCCCGATCGGTACCAAGAGACCCAGTACTTC. Amino acids: CASSPDRYQETQYF.

The rearrangement joins TRBV4-3 to TRBJ2-3; TRBD2 matches at 8 bases. Trimming took 4 bases from V and 1 from J; bases not matched to a gene: 13. The CDR3 is made up of 18 amino acids. Germline values: CDR1 LGHNA, CDR2 YSLEER. The CDR3 here is CASSRGDGGADRTDTQYF. Written as DNA, the CDR3 is TGCGCCAGCAGCCGGGGAGACGGGGGGGCCGATCGCACAGATACGCAGTATTTT.

The CDR3 nucleotides are TGTGCCAGCAGTGAAGCTGGCAGCCACTATGGCTACACCTTC. It codes for CASSEAGSHYGYTF. The chain links TRBV6-1 to TRBJ1-2; no definite D call. CDR3 length equals 14 residues. V was shortened by 0 bases and J by 3 bases, with 8 bases between the two germline ends. CDR1 and CDR2 from the germline V gene are MNHNS and SASEGT.

The chain uses TRBV7-8 and TRBJ2-7, with D possibly matching TRBD2 (5 bases). There are 15 residues in the CDR3. The V gene's germline CDR1 is SGHVS and CDR2 FQNEAQ. Trimming took 6 bases from V and 3 from J, leaving 18 bases between them. Here the CDR3 reads CASRADVNGLYEQYF. The CDR3 nucleotides are TGTGCCAGCAGAGCGGACGTAAACGGCCTCTACGAGCAGTACTTC.

The CDR3 here is CAWRLDGATQYF. In nucleotides, the CDR3 is TGTGCCTGGAGGCTCGACGGGGCGACCCAGTACTTC. The chain is built from TRBV30 and TRBJ2-5; D is possibly TRBD1 or TRBD2 (5 bases each). Trimming removed 3 bases from V and 7 bases from J, with 12 bases in between. Per germline, CDR1 GTSNPN and CDR2 SVGIG (reference sequence). CDR3 length: 12 amino acids. Filled out from reference TRBV30 and TRBJ2-5, the complete variable domain reads SQTIHQWPATLVQPVGSPLSLECTVEGTSNPNLYWYRQAAGRGLQLLFYSVGIGQISSEVPQNLSASRPQDRQFILSSKKLLLSDSGFYLCAWRLDGATQYFGPGTRLLVL.

V and J are TRBV15 and TRBJ2-7; TRBD1 or TRBD2 may be the D gene (6 bases each). This CDR3 is built from 15 residues. Germline assignment: CDR1 LNHNV and CDR2 YYDKDF (reference sequence). V shed 5 bases and J shed 6 bases, with 20 bases lying between them. The CDR3, as DNA: TGTGCCACCAGCGGACGGGACACCGGGGGTCGCGAGCAGTACTTC. The encoded protein is CATSGRDTGGREQYF.

This clone was seen only a few times. The CDR3 loop is CASSRGTSSYNEQFF. CDR3 nucleotides: TGCGCCAGCAGCCGCGGGACTAGCTCCTACAATGAGCAGTTCTTC. The chain carries TRBV4-1 and TRBJ2-1; 8 bases are a match to TRBD2. This CDR3 spans 15 amino acids. CDR1 is MGHRA, CDR2 YSYEKL, per germline. Trimming at V came to 4 bases and at J to 0 bases, leaving 2 bases not matched to a gene.

The chain carries TRBV15 and TRBJ1-2; 10 nucleotides agree with TRBD1. CDR1 is LNHNV, CDR2 YYDKDF, per germline (reference sequence). This CDR3 has 15 amino acids. The V gene end was trimmed by 3 bases and the J gene end by 5 bases; junction bases not matched to a gene: 6. CDR3 DNA: TGTGCCACCAGCAGGAGGACAGGGGGAAGGTATGGCTACACCTTC. Its translation: CATSRRTGGRYGYTF.

This rearrangement joins TRBV7-3 to TRBJ2-1; no reliable D call. V shed 0 bases and J shed 0 bases, with 9 bases lying between them. The CDR3 totals 16 residues. Germline lookup yields CDR1 SGHTA and CDR2 FQGTGA. The chain's CDR3 is CASSLTKPSSYNEQFF. CDR3 coding DNA: TGTGCCAGCAGCTTAACGAAACCGAGCTCCTACAATGAGCAGTTCTTC. The full variable domain, its missing parts supplied by reference TRBV7-3 and TRBJ2-1, is GAGVSQTPSNKVTEKGKYVELRCDPISGHTALYWYRQSLGQGPEFLIYFQGTGAADDSGLPNDRFFAVRPEGSVSTLKIQRTERGDSAVYLCASSLTKPSSYNEQFFGPGTRLTVL.

The J gene is TRBJ2-2, the V gene TRBV19, with 11 positions matching TRBD1. The CDR3 spans 16 residues. The germline CDR1 and CDR2 sequences are LNHDA and SQIVND (reference sequence). Trimming at V came to 5 bases and at J to 5 bases, leaving 7 bases not matched to a gene. The CDR3 spells CASSAGTGGLTGELFF. The CDR3 nucleotides are TGTGCCAGTAGTGCCGGGACAGGGGGGTTAACCGGGGAGCTGTTTTTT.

The chain joins TRBV7-2 to TRBJ2-7; D is ambiguous. The V end lost 3 bases, the J end lost 5 bases, and 8 bases lay between the germline ends. Germline-derived CDR1 and CDR2 are SGHTA and FQGNSA. This CDR3 contains 12 residues. CDR3 region: CASSFYVNEQYF. The DNA for the CDR3 is TGTGCCAGCAGCTTTTACGTGAACGAGCAGTACTTC.

J is TRBJ1-1 and V is TRBV11-1, with D possibly being TRBD1 (6 bases). This CDR3 is 12 amino acids long. The V gene lost 1 base and the J gene lost 6 bases, with 6 bases spanning the gap. In germline, CDR1 is SGHAT, CDR2 FQDESV (reference sequence). CDR3 region: CASSLDRAEAFF. In DNA form, the CDR3 reads TGTGCCAGCAGCTTAGACAGGGCTGAAGCTTTCTTT.

V is TRBV7-2 and J is TRBJ2-1; 9 nucleotides match TRBD1. From germline, CDR1 is SGHTA and CDR2 FQGNSA. The J segment lost 7 bases and the V segment lost 4 bases, leaving 8 bases of the junction unmatched. The CDR3 is made up of 15 amino acids. The DNA for the CDR3 is TGTGCCAGCAGCTCAGGCCGGGACAGGGTAAATGAGCAGTTCTTC. Its translation is CASSSGRDRVNEQFF.

V is TRBV7-2 and J is TRBJ1-1; no firm D call. The CDR3 is made up of 17 amino acids. Trimming took 1 base from V and 0 from J, leaving 15 bases between them. Germline CDR1 and CDR2: SGHTA and FQGNSA. This chain's CDR3 is CASSLGGRQEVNTEAFF. CDR3 nucleotides: TGTGCCAGCAGCTTAGGAGGCCGCCAGGAGGTGAACACTGAAGCTTTCTTT. Full variable domain (remainder filled in from reference TRBV7-2 and TRBJ1-1): GAGVSQSPSNKVTEKGKDVELRCDPISGHTALYWYRQSLGQGLEFLIYFQGNSAPDKSGLPSDRFSAERTGGSVSTLTIQRTQQEDSAVYLCASSLGGRQEVNTEAFFGQGTRLTVV.

This chain links TRBV18 with TRBJ2-4, with D possibly TRBD1 on 5 matching bases. Trimming stripped 1 base from V and 8 bases from J, with 9 bases between. The CDR3 has 13 residues. Germline V gene lookup returns CDR1 KGHSH and CDR2 LQKENI. CDR3 residues: CASSPRGGDIQYF. The DNA for the CDR3 is TGTGCCAGCTCACCACGGGGCGGCGACATTCAGTACTTC.

The rearrangement uses TRBV19 and TRBJ1-1; 10 bases agree with TRBD1. The length of the CDR3 is 16 residues. V shed 3 bases, J shed 6 bases, and the junction held 10 bases outside the gene matches. Germline V gives CDR1 LNHDA, CDR2 SQIVND (reference sequence). The CDR3: CASSMWEDRGKAEAFF. CDR3 nucleotides: TGTGCCAGTAGTATGTGGGAGGACAGGGGGAAGGCTGAAGCTTTCTTT.